This paragraph covers one T cell receptor (beta chain) sequence. This sample was included in a study of control samples from healthy donors and cancer patients. V lost 3 bases, J lost 7 bases, and 10 bases lay in between. Germline V CDR1 and CDR2: DFQATT, SNEGSKA (reference sequence). The CDR3 contains 11 residues. The protocol was immunoSEQ multiplex PCR, while the TCRdb copy is restricted to in-frame clones and leaves out a portion. This table holds roughly 120,000 clones, approximately 91% found once. The sequenced material came from blood. This TCR was sampled from a woman aged 18 to 35 in good health. The chain has TRBV20-1 and TRBJ2-7; D remains ambiguous. The CDR3: CSASSVVEQYF. CDR3 DNA: TGCAGTGCTAGTAGTGTGGTGGAGCAGTACTTC.